This entry lists 10 T cell receptor beta chains sequenced from one sample in a study of a mutant IDH1 vaccine in newly diagnosed glioma. Sequencing used immunoSEQ multiplex PCR; TCRdb keeps in-frame clones, though not all of them. The table records 40,000 to 65,000 clones, approximately 78% of them present only once. The antigens these receptors bind are not known. Time point noted: week 5, during vaccination. The vaccine gave 300 ug of a 20-mer mutant IDH1 peptide subcutaneously per dose. The material was PBMCs, obtained from a glioma patient whose treatment included an IDH1 peptide vaccine. The receptors here all came from a woman between 35 and 50 years old with glioma.

The chain couples TRBV5-1 to TRBJ2-5; TRBD2 matches at 14 bases. The CDR3 sequence is 18 residues long. The V segment lost 4 bases and the J segment 7 bases; nucleotides outside the gene matches: 15. Germline V CDR1 and CDR2: SGHRS, YFSETQ. This CDR3 reads CASSIQTSGGGKWGTQYF. The CDR3 DNA sequence: TGCGCCAGCAGCATACAGACTAGCGGGGGGGGAAAGTGGGGGACCCAGTACTTC.

This chain connects TRBV5-1 to TRBJ1-6; the D gene is possibly TRBD1 (6 bases). Germline loops: CDR1 SGHRS, CDR2 YFSETQ. There are 15 residues in the CDR3. The ends were cut back, 4 bases at V and 11 bases at J, with 19 bases in the middle. CDR3: CASSNGWDTEAPLHF. For the CDR3, the DNA is TGCGCCAGCAGCAACGGGTGGGACACGGAGGCACCCCTCCACTTT.

This sequence joins TRBV27 and TRBJ2-5, with no clear D. Deletions cut 10 bases from V and 4 bases from J, with 16 bases between. Germline values: CDR1 MNHEY, CDR2 SMNVEV (reference sequence). This CDR3 region has 13 residues. This CDR3 is CATSPSVPETQYF. The CDR3 nucleotides are TGTGCCACCTCTCCCTCGGTCCCAGAGACCCAGTACTTC.

The chain links TRBV5-3 to TRBJ1-5, with 11 bases fitting TRBD1. TRBV5-3 is known as an ORF, though its function is uncertain. Trimming took 0 bases from V and 1 from J; bases not matched to a gene: 12. This CDR3 is built from 20 residues. Here the CDR3 DNA reads TGTGCCAGAAGCTTGGCCGGGACAGGGGGATACCCAGGGAGCAATCAGCCCCAGCATTTT. Its protein product is CARSLAGTGGYPGSNQPQHF.

This chain joins TRBV27 and TRBJ1-2; 8 nucleotides match TRBD1. CDR1 is MNHEY and CDR2 is SMNVEV in the germline V gene (reference sequence). With V trimmed by 3 bases and J by 7 bases, 13 bases remained unmatched. This CDR3 contains 16 residues. The CDR3 region has the DNA TGTGCCAGCAGTTTCCGTGCAGGGGGCGACGGGGGTGGCTACACCTTC. Translation gives CASSFRAGGDGGGYTF.

The chain couples TRBV7-6 to TRBJ2-7; 8 nucleotides line up with TRBD1. This CDR3 contains 13 residues. The germline gives CDR1 SGHVS, CDR2 FNYEAQ. J was trimmed by 4 bases and V by 4 bases; bases with no gene match: 3. The CDR3 region is CASSYNRGYEQYF. Here the CDR3 DNA reads TGTGCCAGCAGCTACAACAGGGGGTACGAGCAGTACTTC.

V and J are TRBV7-9 and TRBJ2-3; the match to TRBD2 covers 11 bases. The length of the CDR3 is 17 residues. Germline V gene sequence: CDR1 SEHNR, CDR2 FQNEAQ (reference sequence). J was trimmed by 2 bases and V by 0 bases; bases with no gene match: 4. The CDR3 nucleotides read TGTGCCAGCAGCTTAGCTACTAGCGGGGGTCCCACAGATACGCAGTATTTT. This encodes CASSLATSGGPTDTQYF.

V gene TRBV7-2 combines with J gene TRBJ1-3, with D uncertain. The CDR3 totals 16 residues. The germline V gene encodes CDR1 SGHTA and CDR2 FQGNSA. Deletions cut 1 base from V and 0 bases from J, with 10 bases between. The CDR3 DNA is TGTGCCAGCAGCTTAGTCGTCACCTCCTCTGGAAACACCATATATTTT. Translating gives CASSLVVTSSGNTIYF.

The rearrangement links TRBV27 to TRBJ1-2, with D tentatively TRBD1 (5 bases). In germline, CDR1 is MNHEY, CDR2 SMNVEV (reference sequence). CDR3 length: 15 amino acids. V shed 5 bases and J shed 1 base, with 14 bases lying between them. CDR3 region: CASSPAGGFNYGYTF. Written as DNA, the CDR3 is TGTGCCAGCAGTCCCGCGGGGGGGTTTAACTATGGCTACACCTTC.

The V and J genes are TRBV15 and TRBJ1-5, with TRBD1 matching 9 bases. Looked up from germline, CDR1 is LNHNV and CDR2 is YYDKDF (reference sequence). V dropped 6 bases and J dropped 4; count of bases not matched to a gene: 7. The CDR3 loop spans 15 amino acids. Here the CDR3 DNA reads TGTGCCACCAGTAAGGACAGGGGTCGAAATCAGCCCCAGCATTTT. Protein sequence: CATSKDRGRNQPQHF.